This T cell receptor (beta chain) derives from a study of blood T cell repertoires in COVID-19. Study information: Specimens from acute and convalescent COVID-19 originated in the United States, Italy and Spain. Sample material is recorded as cDNA or gDNA derived from T cells, B-cell-depleted T cells, or PBMCs.

Recruitment covered fewer than 25 US areas and drew participants whose ages spanned roughly 18 to 89 years. In the original analysis: Amplification from reference gene primers served as the basis for estimated nucleated cell counts. TCRdb's table, derived via immunoSEQ multiplex PCR, lists solely in-frame clones and lacks some. The D gene and trimming were derived from the DNA, and the V and J assignments and clone size from that table. The table has about 190,000 clones, about 82% seen once; the top ten hold around 9%. Germline V gives CDR1 SNHLY, CDR2 FYNNEI. The V and J ends lost 5 bases and 3 bases respectively, with 22 bases between them. This CDR3 contains 17 residues.

The material sequenced was PBMCs or T cells enriched from blood (not recorded which). The receptor was isolated from a young woman who had recovered from COVID-19. This chain links TRBV2 with TRBJ2-5, with D tentatively TRBD1 (6 bases). CDR3 coding DNA: TGTGCCAGCAGTAAAGTCCGACTCGGACAGACGGAAGAGACCCAGTACTTC. Its protein is CASSKVRLGQTEETQYF.